The T cell receptor (beta chain) under discussion was sequenced for a study of healthy donors' naive CD4 and CD8 T cells. Background on the study: Three donor age groups were sampled: 20-25, 40-50 and 60-70 years; half female. A new alpha primer set targeted every functional IMGT alpha variant.

Comment on this clonotype: Its antigen remains unidentified.

Starting from 450 to 550 ng of total RNA, TCR libraries were made with linear amplification. TCRdb called the reads again in MiXCR, with one record for every CDR3 protein. Of about 180,000 distinct CDR3 sequences listed, around 70% are singletons. General study points: Bulk sequencing left alpha and beta chains unpaired. About 13% of CD4/CD8 propensity variance appeared explained by V, J and CDR3 charge.

Sample: naive CD4+ and CD8+ T cells sorted from blood, pooled from several donors. This sequence originates from a pool of human donors in good health; the sample pools cells from several healthy donors.

The chain's CDR3 is CSVELTSATYEQYF. The CDR3 DNA sequence: TGCAGCGTTGAACTGACTAGCGCAACCTACGAGCAGTACTTC. This rearrangement joins TRBV29-1 to TRBJ2-7, with TRBD2 matching over 8 bases. This CDR3 comprises 14 residues. V gave up 2 bases and J gave up 2 bases; unmatched junction bases: 5. The germline V gene encodes CDR1 SQVTM and CDR2 ANQGSEA.